This T cell receptor (beta chain) is drawn from a study of CD4+ T cells in melanoma. Study observations and caveats: Reportedly, melanoma neoantigen-specific CD4+ T cells showed varied differentiation states. A reported correlation linked neoantigen-specific CD4+ T cells to CD8+, macrophage and B cell function.

Trimming cost V 7 bases and J 5 bases; bases outside gene matches: 8. This CDR3 spans 14 amino acids. Germline values: CDR1 SGHRS, CDR2 YFSETQ. Profiled with immunoSEQ multiplex PCR; TCRdb holds only in-frame clones, not every one. The table has 20,000 to 25,000 clones, almost 85% seen once. As concerns this clone: Its antigen is as yet unknown.

The TCR was taken from a human donor with melanoma. The sample was cells from a culture (not recorded whether cultured in vitro). The V gene is TRBV5-1, the J gene TRBJ2-1; 8 bases map to TRBD2. The CDR3 loop reads CASRLAGRNNEQFF. The DNA for the CDR3 is TGCGCCAGCCGTTTAGCGGGGCGAAACAATGAGCAGTTCTTC.